This T cell receptor beta chain was sequenced for a study of blood T cell repertoires in COVID-19. Study at large: Material from acute and convalescent COVID-19 was sourced from the United States, Italy and Spain. PBMCs, B-cell-depleted T cells, or T cells were the source of the cDNA or gDNA that made up the material.

Losses at the gene ends were 5 bases for V and 9 bases for J; bases not matched to a gene: 13. In germline, CDR1 is SEHNR, CDR2 FQNEAQ (reference sequence). The CDR3 sequence is 16 residues long. Clones were sequenced by immunoSEQ multiplex PCR, and TCRdb holds only the in-frame ones, with some missing. The sample lists hundreds of thousands of clones, 85% to 90% occurring once. What was sequenced was peripheral blood. The chain uses TRBV7-9 and TRBJ1-6, with 7 bases fitting TRBD1. The receptor was isolated from a man aged 45-60 years with COVID-19, enrolled during active disease. Written as DNA, the CDR3 is TGTGCCAGCAGCCTTCTCAAGGGGGCAACTGGTTCACCCCTCCACTTT. It yields the protein CASSLLKGATGSPLHF.